This T cell receptor beta chain was captured by sequencing in a study of blood T cells in healthy people across ages. Overall study findings and caveats: With naive T cell percentage, TCR beta diversity showed a strong correlation. PBMCs left unsorted prevented a conclusive naive versus antigen-experienced comparison. A greater number of naive CD4+ cells and higher diversity distinguished long-lived donors from aged donors.

This clonotype occurred a few times. Its matching antigen is unknown. CDR3 length: 18 residues. The V end lost 7 bases, the J end lost 0 bases, and 19 bases lay between the germline ends. Per the germline V gene, CDR1 is MNHEY and CDR2 is SVGAGI. Peripheral blood samples of around 9.3 milliliters were drawn from each donor. Together with a sample-barcoded 5' primer, a J-beta primer mix was included in a second PCR lasting roughly 6 to 12 cycles. TCRdb re-called the 5' RACE reads through MiXCR, storing one row per CDR3 protein. The sample records approximately 1.5 million distinct CDR3 sequences, 30% to 40% being singletons.

V gene TRBV6-5 combines with J gene TRBJ2-6; the D gene is possibly TRBD1 (5 bases). The receptor's source is a woman between 25 and 40 years old in good health. The sample taken for sequencing was blood. This chain's CDR3 is CASTLLPPGRSGANVLTF. The CDR3 nucleotides read TGTGCCAGCACCTTACTCCCCCCAGGGCGCTCTGGGGCCAACGTCCTGACTTTC.